This TCR beta chain was recovered during a study of radiotherapy plus CTLA-4 blockade in lung cancer. Study context: Among enrolled patients, less than 20% responded and roughly 30% achieved disease control.

Concerning this clone itself: What it recognizes is unknown.

V dropped 3 bases and J dropped 9 bases, with 12 bases sitting between them. The CDR3 has 13 residues. Germline CDR1 and CDR2: GTSNPN and SVGIG (reference sequence). Study-level points and caveats: An expansion of tumor-derived TCR clones occurred in blood after radiotherapy plus ipilimumab. Best predicting response, reportedly, were early blood T cell clone dynamics, with interferon-beta.

Assay used: immunoSEQ multiplex PCR; TCRdb lists only in-frame clones, some missing. Altogether under 100,000 clones are present, about four fifths being singletons, with the ten largest covering about 14%. The clonotype was recovered from a human donor with non-small cell lung cancer that progressed on radiotherapy plus ipilimumab. V usage is TRBV30 and J usage is TRBJ1-6; TRBD1 might be the D (5 bases). The source was peripheral blood, collected from a patient treated with radiotherapy plus ipilimumab. The CDR3 DNA sequence: TGTGCCTGGAGACGGGACGTAACTTCACCCCTCCACTTT. It specifies CAWRRDVTSPLHF.